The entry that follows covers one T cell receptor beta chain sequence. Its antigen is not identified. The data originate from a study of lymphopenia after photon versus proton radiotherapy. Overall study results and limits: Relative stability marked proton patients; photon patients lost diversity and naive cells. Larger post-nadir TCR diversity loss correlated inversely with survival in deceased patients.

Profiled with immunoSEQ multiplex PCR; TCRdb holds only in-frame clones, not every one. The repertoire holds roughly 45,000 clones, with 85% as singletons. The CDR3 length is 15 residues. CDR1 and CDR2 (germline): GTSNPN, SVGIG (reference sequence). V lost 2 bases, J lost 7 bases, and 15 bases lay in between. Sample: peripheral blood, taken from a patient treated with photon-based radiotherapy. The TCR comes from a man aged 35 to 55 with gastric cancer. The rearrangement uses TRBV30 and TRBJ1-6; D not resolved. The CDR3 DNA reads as TGTGCCTGGAGTACGACAAGGGCTCAAAATTCACCCCTCCACTTT. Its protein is CAWSTTRAQNSPLHF.